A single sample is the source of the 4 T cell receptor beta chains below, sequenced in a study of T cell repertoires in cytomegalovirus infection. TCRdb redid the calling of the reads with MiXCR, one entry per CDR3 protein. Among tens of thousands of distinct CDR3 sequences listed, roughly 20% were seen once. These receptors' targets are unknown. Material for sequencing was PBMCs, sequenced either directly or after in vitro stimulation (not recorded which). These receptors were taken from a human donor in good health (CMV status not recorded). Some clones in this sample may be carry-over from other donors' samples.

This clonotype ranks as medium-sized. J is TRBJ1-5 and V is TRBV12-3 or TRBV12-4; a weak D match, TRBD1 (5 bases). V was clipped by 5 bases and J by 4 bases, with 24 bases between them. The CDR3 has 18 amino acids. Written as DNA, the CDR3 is TGTGCCAGCAGTCCCGGGAACAGGAGGGTGGGCAGTAATCAGCCCCAGCATTTT. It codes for CASSPGNRRVGSNQPQHF.

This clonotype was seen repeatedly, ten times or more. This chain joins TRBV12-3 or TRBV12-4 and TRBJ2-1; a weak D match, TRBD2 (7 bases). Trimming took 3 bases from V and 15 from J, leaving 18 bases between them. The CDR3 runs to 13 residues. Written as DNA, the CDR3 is TGTGCCAGCAGTTTGGGGGCCTTAGCGGGTCTGTTCTTC. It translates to CASSLGALAGLFF.

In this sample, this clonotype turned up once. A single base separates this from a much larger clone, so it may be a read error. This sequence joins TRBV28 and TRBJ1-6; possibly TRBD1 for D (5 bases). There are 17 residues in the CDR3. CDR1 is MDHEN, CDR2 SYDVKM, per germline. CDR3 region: CASSPRGRGSHNSPLHF. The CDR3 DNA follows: TGTGCCAGCAGTCCCCGGGGGAGAGGCTCCCATAATTCACCCCTCCACTTT.

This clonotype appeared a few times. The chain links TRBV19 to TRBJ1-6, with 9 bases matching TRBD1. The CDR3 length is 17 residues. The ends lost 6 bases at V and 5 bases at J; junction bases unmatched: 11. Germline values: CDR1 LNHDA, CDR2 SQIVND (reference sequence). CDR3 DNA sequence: TGTGCCAGTAGGGACAGGGGTCAAGGAGCCGATAATTCACCCCTCCACTTT. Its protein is CASRDRGQGADNSPLHF.